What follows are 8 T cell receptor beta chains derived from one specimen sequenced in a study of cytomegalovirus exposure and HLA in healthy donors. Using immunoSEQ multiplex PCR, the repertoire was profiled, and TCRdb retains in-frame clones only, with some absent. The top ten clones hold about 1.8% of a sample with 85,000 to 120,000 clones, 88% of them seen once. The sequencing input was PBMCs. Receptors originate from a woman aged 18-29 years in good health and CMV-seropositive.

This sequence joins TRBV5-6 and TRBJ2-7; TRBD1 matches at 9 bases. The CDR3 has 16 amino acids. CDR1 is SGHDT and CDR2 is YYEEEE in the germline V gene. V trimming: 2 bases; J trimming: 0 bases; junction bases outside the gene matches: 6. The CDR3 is CASSLGQGKNSYEQYV. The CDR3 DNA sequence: TGTGCCAGCAGCTTAGGACAGGGGAAGAACTCCTACGAGCAGTACGTC.

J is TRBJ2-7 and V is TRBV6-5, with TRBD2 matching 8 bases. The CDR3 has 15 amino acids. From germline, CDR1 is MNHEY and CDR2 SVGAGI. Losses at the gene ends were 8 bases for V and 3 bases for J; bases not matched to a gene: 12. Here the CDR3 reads CASPLPGLAGYEQYV. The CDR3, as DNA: TGTGCCAGCCCCCTCCCAGGGCTAGCGGGCTACGAGCAGTACGTC.

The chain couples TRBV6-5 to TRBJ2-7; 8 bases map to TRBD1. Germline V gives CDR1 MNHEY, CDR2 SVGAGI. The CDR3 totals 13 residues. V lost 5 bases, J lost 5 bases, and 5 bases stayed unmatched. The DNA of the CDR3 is TGTGCCAGCAGTAAGCAGGGGGCCGACGAGCAGTACGTC. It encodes CASSKQGADEQYV.

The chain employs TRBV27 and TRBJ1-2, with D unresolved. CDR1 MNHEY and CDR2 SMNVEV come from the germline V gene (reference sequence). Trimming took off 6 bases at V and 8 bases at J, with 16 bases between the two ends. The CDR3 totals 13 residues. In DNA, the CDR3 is TGTGCCAGCAGCCCAACCGTCCCGAGAGGCTACACCTTC. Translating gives CASSPTVPRGYTF.

The CDR3 is CASRGQANQPQHF. In DNA form, the CDR3 reads TGTGCCAGCAGAGGACAGGCCAATCAGCCCCAGCATTTT. The chain employs TRBV6-6 and TRBJ1-5; TRBD1 matches 7 bases. This CDR3 region has 13 residues. CDR1 is MNHNY and CDR2 is SVGAGI in the germline V gene (reference sequence). V gave up 6 bases and J gave up 3 bases; unmatched junction bases: 2.

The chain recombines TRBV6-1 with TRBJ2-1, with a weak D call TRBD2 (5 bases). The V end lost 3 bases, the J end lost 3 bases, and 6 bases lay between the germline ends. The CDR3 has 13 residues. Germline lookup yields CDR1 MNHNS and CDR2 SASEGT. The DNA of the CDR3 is TGTGCCAGCAGTGACCGGGACTACAATGAGCAGTTCTTC. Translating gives CASSDRDYNEQFF.

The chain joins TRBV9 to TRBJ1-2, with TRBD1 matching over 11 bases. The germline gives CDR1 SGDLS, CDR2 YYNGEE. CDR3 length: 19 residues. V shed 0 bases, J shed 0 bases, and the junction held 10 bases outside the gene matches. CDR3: CASSVGYRTGGTANYGYTF. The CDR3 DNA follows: TGTGCCAGCAGCGTAGGGTATAGGACAGGGGGCACCGCTAACTATGGCTACACCTTC.

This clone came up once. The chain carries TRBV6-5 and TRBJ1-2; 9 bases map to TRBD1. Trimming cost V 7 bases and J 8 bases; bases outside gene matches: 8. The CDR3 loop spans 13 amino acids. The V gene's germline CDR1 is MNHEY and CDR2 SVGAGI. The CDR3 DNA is TGTGCCAGCACTATGACAGGGGGTGGGGGCTACACCTTC. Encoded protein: CASTMTGGGGYTF.